Below are 4 T cell receptor beta chains sequenced from a single sample in a study of OX40 agonist ivuxolimab in advanced cancers. The repertoire was sequenced with immunoSEQ multiplex PCR; TCRdb's copy has only in-frame clones and lacks some. The table shows around 72,000 clones, with 70% to 90% occurring only once. The sequencing used CD4+ or CD8+ T cells sorted from blood, collected in a trial of the OX40 agonist ivuxolimab. Source of these receptors: an adult with an advanced solid tumor such as melanoma, head and neck, liver or kidney cancer.

The chain is built from TRBV7-9 and TRBJ2-7, with 9 bases fitting TRBD1. Trimming cost V 5 bases and J 4 bases; bases outside gene matches: 6. The CDR3 has 14 amino acids. CDR1 SEHNR and CDR2 FQNEAQ come from the germline V gene (reference sequence). The DNA for the CDR3 is TGTGCCAGCAGCCAAACAGGGGGCTCTTACGAGCAGTACTTC. As protein: CASSQTGGSYEQYF.

The chain couples TRBV13 to TRBJ2-1; TRBD2 is a possible D gene (6 bases). Germline V gene data show CDR1 as PRHDT and CDR2 as FYEKMQ (reference sequence). Deletions cut 5 bases from V and 7 bases from J, with 12 bases between. The CDR3 covers 13 residues. CDR3 coding DNA: TGTGCCAGCAGCCCGGGGCGGGGTAATGAGCAGTTCTTC. Translated, it gives CASSPGRGNEQFF.

The gene calls are TRBV5-1 and TRBJ2-4; 8 bases line up with TRBD2. V gave up 2 bases and J gave up 6 bases; unmatched junction bases: 7. This CDR3 is built from 15 residues. From germline, CDR1 is SGHRS and CDR2 YFSETQ. This chain's CDR3 is CASSFQAGVRNIQYF. DNA of the CDR3: TGCGCCAGCAGCTTTCAAGCGGGAGTCAGAAACATTCAGTACTTC.

The chain joins TRBV5-1 to TRBJ2-1; 12 nucleotides match TRBD2. In germline, CDR1 is SGHRS, CDR2 YFSETQ. J lost 9 bases, V lost 3 bases, and 7 bases had no gene match. The CDR3 consists of 15 residues. The CDR3 protein is CASSSLAGGPGEQFF. CDR3 sequence (DNA): TGCGCCAGCAGCTCTCTAGCGGGAGGGCCCGGTGAGCAGTTCTTC.